A selection of T cell receptor beta chains follows, all from one sample in a study of shared clonotypes between healthy human individuals. Only in-frame clones appear in the TCRdb table, and some are missing; sequencing was by immunoSEQ multiplex PCR. The table includes about 1.5 million clones, about 96% detected once. Sequenced material: naive CD4+ T cells sorted from blood. The source of these receptors is a man younger than 40 in good health. Both conserved end residues are part of each CDR3. D genes are given only for firm matches. Some rows have no size entry. The others give once, few or many, or a class for an expanded clone.

>-|TRBV18|TRBJ1-5|-
CASSPRGKDQPQHF
TGTGCCAGCTCACCACGTGGGAAAGATCAGCCCCAGCATTTT
>TRBD2|TRBV5-6|TRBJ2-7|-
CASSTNRVALAGGPGEQYF
TGTGCCAGCAGCACGAACAGGGTGGCTCTAGCGGGAGGCCCTGGCGAGCAGTACTTC
>-|TRBV6-6|TRBJ1-2|-
CASSYQQGGSTSGYTF
TGTGCCAGCAGTTACCAACAGGGTGGTTCGACCTCTGGCTACACCTTC
>TRBD2|TRBV6-1|TRBJ2-5|-
CASSEPSGNEETQYF
TGTGCCAGCAGCGAGCCGAGCGGGAACGAGGAGACCCAGTACTTC
>TRBD1|TRBV7-8|TRBJ2-5|-
CASSLWQGAQETQYF
TGTGCCAGCAGCTTATGGCAGGGGGCCCAAGAGACCCAGTACTTC
>-|TRBV7-7|TRBJ2-5|-
CASSPSGPGETQYF
TGTGCTAGCAGCCCCTCGGGGCCGGGAGAGACCCAGTACTTC
>TRBD2|TRBV7-3|TRBJ2-7|once
CASSLDSLAGDFDF
TGTGCCAGCAGCTTAGACTCCCTAGCGGGAGACTTTGACTTC
>-|TRBV2|TRBJ2-7|-
CASTPRGSYEQYF
TGTGCCAGCACCCCTCGGGGGTCCTACGAGCAGTACTTC
>-|TRBV30|TRBJ1-5|once
CAWSVQETQPQHF
TGTGCCTGGAGTGTACAGGAAACTCAGCCCCAGCATTTT
>TRBD2|TRBV5-1|TRBJ2-7|once
CASSLVPGLENEQYF
TGCGCCAGCAGCTTGGTTCCGGGACTAGAAAACGAGCAGTACTTC
>-|TRBV5-5|TRBJ1-2|-
CASSRPATYGYTF
TGTGCCAGCAGCCGACCTGCAACCTATGGCTACACCTTC
>TRBD2|TRBV9|TRBJ2-4|-
CASSVGLAGVENIQYF
TGTGCCAGCAGCGTAGGACTAGCGGGAGTGGAAAACATTCAGTACTTC
>TRBD1|TRBV2|TRBJ1-4|-
CASSLGQGSNEKLFF
TGTGCCAGCAGTCTTGGACAGGGGTCAAATGAAAAACTGTTTTTT
>-|TRBV18|TRBJ2-7|-
CASSPLGSPVGAEQYF
TGTGCCAGCTCACCACTCGGATCCCCCGTGGGGGCCGAGCAGTACTTC
>-|TRBV7-9|TRBJ2-3|-
CASSGGTLGTDTQYF
TGTGCCAGCAGCGGGGGGACATTAGGCACAGATACGCAGTATTTT
>-|TRBV7-2|TRBJ2-1|-
CASSLGPRGEQFF
TGTGCCAGCAGCTTAGGGCCCCGGGGCGAGCAGTTCTTC
>-|TRBV5-1|TRBJ2-5|once
CASSPTRETQYF
TGCGCCAGCAGCCCAACCCGAGAGACCCAGTACTTC
>-|TRBV11-2|TRBJ2-5|-
CASSLGLNQETQYF
TGTGCCAGCAGCTTAGGACTTAACCAAGAGACCCAGTACTTC
>-|TRBV19|TRBJ2-1|-
CASHPSETNNEQFF
TGTGCCAGTCACCCGTCGGAAACTAACAATGAGCAGTTCTTC
>-|TRBV6-5|TRBJ2-7|-
CASRRRTESYEQYF
TGTGCCAGCAGAAGGCGGACAGAATCCTACGAGCAGTACTTC
>-|TRBV20-1|TRBJ2-1|-
CSAGPPGEQFF
TGCAGTGCTGGTCCCCCAGGTGAGCAGTTCTTC
>TRBD2|TRBV6-5|TRBJ2-3|-
CASSLLAGETDTQYF
TGTGCCAGCAGTCTATTAGCGGGAGAGACAGATACGCAGTATTTT
>TRBD1|TRBV19|TRBJ1-4|-
CASSTSGTANEKLFF
TGTGCCAGTAGCACCTCCGGGACAGCTAATGAAAAACTGTTTTTT
>TRBD2|TRBV6-5|TRBJ2-3|-
CASKNSGSLTDTQYF
TGTGCCAGCAAAAATAGCGGGAGTCTAACGGATACGCAGTATTTT
>TRBD1|TRBV5-1|TRBJ2-2|-
CASSFTGTVTGELFF
TGCGCCAGCAGCTTTACCGGGACAGTAACCGGGGAGCTGTTTTTT
>-|TRBV29-1|TRBJ1-2|once
CSVLYNYGYTF
TGCAGCGTTCTATATAACTATGGCTACACCTTC
>-|TRBV10-1|TRBJ2-1|-
CASSIARGNNEQFF
TGCGCCAGCAGTATTGCGCGGGGTAACAATGAGCAGTTCTTC
>-|TRBV6-5|TRBJ2-7|-
CASSYLDWDEQYF
TGTGCCAGCAGTTACCTGGACTGGGACGAGCAGTACTTC
>-|TRBV7-9|TRBJ1-2|once
CASSLVRGGYTF
TGTGCCAGCAGCTTAGTTCGGGGTGGCTACACCTTC
>TRBD1|TRBV30|TRBJ1-2|-
CAWQQGVGYTF
TGTGCCTGGCAACAGGGGGTTGGCTACACCTTC
>TRBD2|TRBV7-8|TRBJ2-7|-
CASSSRLAERGLEQYF
TGTGCCAGCAGCTCCCGACTAGCCGAACGGGGCCTCGAGCAGTACTTC
>TRBD1|TRBV9|TRBJ2-5|-
CASSVSGTALNQETQYF
TGTGCCAGCAGCGTATCGGGGACAGCTTTAAACCAAGAGACCCAGTACTTC
>TRBD2|TRBV9|TRBJ2-1|-
CASSVGGASGSSYNEQFF
TGTGCCAGCAGCGTCGGGGGTGCTAGCGGGAGCTCCTACAATGAGCAGTTCTTC
>TRBD2|TRBV5-1|TRBJ2-7|-
CASSLGGLAGASYEQYF
TGCGCCAGCAGCTTGGGGGGACTAGCGGGCGCCTCCTACGAGCAGTACTTC
>-|TRBV6-1|TRBJ2-7|-
CASSEALMVEQYF
TGTGCCAGCAGTGAAGCATTGATGGTTGAGCAGTACTTC
>TRBD2|TRBV7-2|TRBJ2-1|-
CASSLRVLAGGLNEQFF
TGTGCCAGCAGCTTACGGGTTTTAGCGGGAGGTCTCAATGAGCAGTTCTTC
>TRBD2|TRBV12-5|TRBJ2-4|-
CASGEPSGSLGNIQYF
TGTGCTAGTGGCGAGCCTAGCGGGAGTTTAGGAAACATTCAGTACTTC
>TRBD1|TRBV5-1|TRBJ2-4|-
CASSHGQGAGNIQYF
TGCGCCAGCAGCCACGGACAGGGGGCCGGAAACATTCAGTACTTC
>TRBD1|TRBV13|TRBJ1-5|-
CASSRDRSNQPQHF
TGTGCCAGCAGCCGGGACAGAAGCAATCAGCCCCAGCATTTT
>-|TRBV4-1|TRBJ2-2|-
CASSQALVSKLFF
TGCGCCAGCAGCCAAGCCTTGGTGTCAAAGCTGTTTTTT
>-|TRBV7-6|TRBJ2-7|-
CASSLAQDYEQYF
TGTGCCAGCAGCTTAGCCCAGGACTACGAGCAGTACTTC
>-|TRBV4-1|TRBJ2-6|-
CASSQEGPTFRANVLTF
TGCGCCAGCAGCCAAGAGGGACCCACGTTCCGGGCCAACGTCCTGACTTTC
>-|TRBV5-1|TRBJ2-3|-
CASSLGQFTDTQYF
TGCGCCAGCAGCTTGGGGCAGTTCACAGATACGCAGTATTTT
>TRBD2|TRBV19|TRBJ2-3|-
CASGTSGLGITDTQYF
TGTGCCAGTGGGACTAGCGGGTTGGGCATCACAGATACGCAGTATTTT
>-|TRBV28|TRBJ2-7|-
CASSTSISSYEQYF
TGTGCCAGCAGCACTAGCATCAGCTCCTACGAGCAGTACTTC
>-|TRBV27|TRBJ2-1|-
CASSLPWGGEHDEQFF
TGTGCCAGCAGTTTACCGTGGGGGGGCGAACACGATGAGCAGTTCTTC
>-|TRBV11-2|TRBJ2-2|once
CASSLVDYGNTGELFF
TGTGCCAGCAGCTTAGTGGACTATGGGAACACCGGGGAGCTGTTTTTT
>-|TRBV5-4|TRBJ1-1|-
CASSLGAGGPEAFF
TGTGCCAGCAGCTTGGGAGCTGGGGGCCCTGAAGCTTTCTTT
>TRBD1|TRBV5-6|TRBJ2-5|-
CASSLIRGLLGQETQYF
TGTGCCAGCAGCTTAATCAGGGGGCTACTGGGCCAAGAGACCCAGTACTTC
>-|TRBV6-1|TRBJ2-5|-
CASSEPLPIPVETQYF
TGTGCCAGCAGTGAACCCCTACCGATCCCCGTAGAGACCCAGTACTTC
>-|TRBV18|TRBJ2-1|-
CASSTGTTGIHEQFF
TGTGCCAGCTCCACCGGGACCACGGGTATCCATGAGCAGTTCTTC
>TRBD1|TRBV11-2|TRBJ2-3|once
CASSLSSGTGTQYF
TGTGCCAGCAGCTTATCTTCCGGGACAGGGACGCAGTATTTT
>TRBD1|TRBV7-2|TRBJ2-2|-
CASSPDRVTTGELFF
TGTGCCAGCAGCCCTGACAGGGTTACAACCGGGGAGCTGTTTTTT
>-|TRBV18|TRBJ2-7|-
CASSPLIADEQYF
TGTGCCAGCTCACCTCTAATAGCCGATGAGCAGTACTTC
>-|TRBV7-9|TRBJ2-7|-
CASSSNNAAYEQYF
TGTGCCAGCAGCTCTAACAATGCGGCTTACGAGCAGTACTTC
>-|TRBV10-2|TRBJ2-1|-
CASSWGNSYNEQFF
TGCGCCAGCAGTTGGGGTAACTCCTACAATGAGCAGTTCTTC
>-|TRBV28|TRBJ1-5|-
CASRKDSAPQPQHF
TGTGCCAGCAGGAAGGACAGCGCGCCCCAGCCCCAGCATTTT
>-|TRBV19|TRBJ2-5|-
CASSIYNRGRTQETQYF
TGTGCCAGTAGTATATATAATCGGGGGCGGACACAAGAGACCCAGTACTTC
>-|TRBV29-1|TRBJ2-4|-
CSAVKVNGHIQYF
TGCAGCGCCGTGAAGGTAAACGGGCACATTCAGTACTTC